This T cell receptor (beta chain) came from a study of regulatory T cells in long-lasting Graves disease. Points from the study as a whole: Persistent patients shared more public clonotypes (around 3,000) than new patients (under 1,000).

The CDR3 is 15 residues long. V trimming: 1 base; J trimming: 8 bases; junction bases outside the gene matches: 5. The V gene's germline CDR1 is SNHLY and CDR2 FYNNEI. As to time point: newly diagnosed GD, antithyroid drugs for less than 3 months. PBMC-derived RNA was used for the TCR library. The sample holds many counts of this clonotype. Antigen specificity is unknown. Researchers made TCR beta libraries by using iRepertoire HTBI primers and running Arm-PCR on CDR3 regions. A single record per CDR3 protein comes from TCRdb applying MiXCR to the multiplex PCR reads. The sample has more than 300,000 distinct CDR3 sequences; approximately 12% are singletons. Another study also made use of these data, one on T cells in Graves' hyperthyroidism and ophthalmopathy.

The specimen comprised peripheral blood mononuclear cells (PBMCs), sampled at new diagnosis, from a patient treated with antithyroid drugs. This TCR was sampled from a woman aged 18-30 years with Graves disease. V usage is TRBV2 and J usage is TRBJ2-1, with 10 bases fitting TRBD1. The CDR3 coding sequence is TGTGCCAGCAGTGAAGGCTTCGGACAGGGGGATGAGCAGTTCTTC. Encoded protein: CASSEGFGQGDEQFF.